This T cell receptor beta chain was captured in a study of T cell repertoires in cytomegalovirus infection. Overall study context: HLA-C-restricted CMV epitopes, recently identified, and well-studied HLA-B-restricted ones were used by the study. Carrying CMV and the relevant HLA type showed in public TCR beta signatures. Study findings and constraints: The ex vivo response was dominated by HLA-C-restricted CMV-specific TCR beta clonotypes.

TCRdb reprocessed the reads with MiXCR, giving one entry per CDR3 protein. The sample holds fewer than 950,000 distinct CDR3 sequences, roughly 33% seen once. Details on this clonotype: Its antigen is not known.

Trimming left V 5 bases short and J 4 bases short, with 8 bases between. This CDR3 spans 13 amino acids. Per the germline V gene, CDR1 is SGHVS and CDR2 is FNYEAQ. This material consisted of cultured CD8+ T cells from PBMCs, taken from culture after CMV antigen stimulation. V is TRBV7-6 and J is TRBJ1-4, with TRBD1 as a possible D gene (5 bases). The receptor's source is a human donor in good health (CMV status not recorded). Some clones in this sample may be carry-over from other donors' samples. The DNA of the CDR3 is TGTGCCAGCAGCGGGACTGATAATGAAAAACTGTTTTTT. Translating it yields CASSGTDNEKLFF.